Listed below are T cell receptor beta chains from one sample, sequenced in a study of cytomegalovirus exposure and HLA in healthy donors. The protocol was immunoSEQ multiplex PCR, while the TCRdb copy is restricted to in-frame clones and leaves out a portion. The sample holds over 130,000 clones, around 60% seen once. Sequenced sample: PBMCs. All receptors come from a woman aged 55-69 years in good health and CMV-seropositive. The CDR3 runs from the conserved cysteine through the conserved F or W. The order of the fields is V gene, J gene, D gene, CDR3 length, CDR3 protein. The D gene is left open where the match is weak.

TRBV7-9	TRBJ2-5	NA	14	CASSRGMEQETQYF
TRBV5-1	TRBJ1-1	NA	14	CASSRDIQNTEAFF
TRBV7-9	TRBJ1-2	TRBD1	14	CASSFNEGAVGYTF
TRBV28	TRBJ1-4	NA	16	CASRPPWGGSNEKLFF
TRBV9	TRBJ2-3	NA	16	CASSVVRGSTLDTQYF
TRBV7-2	TRBJ2-3	NA	16	CASLLTRGASTDTQYF
TRBV5-4	TRBJ2-3	NA	14	CASSFMSPTDTQYF
TRBV7-3	TRBJ2-3	NA	15	CASSLTGSLADTQYF
TRBV6-4	TRBJ2-1	NA	16	CASSDSQAGVRDEQFF
TRBV23-1	TRBJ2-1	TRBD2	19	CASSQSGLAGGISYNEQFF
TRBV7-9	TRBJ2-1	NA	15	CASSPRIKGDNEQFF
TRBV7-3	TRBJ2-3	NA	15	CASSLRPQGTDTQYF
TRBV18	TRBJ1-1	NA	15	CASSPPRGWGTEAFF
TRBV28	TRBJ2-3	NA	15	CASIGRGKELDTQYF
TRBV14	TRBJ2-3	NA	14	CASSQVARADTQYF
TRBV2	TRBJ2-5	NA	13	CASSESGVGTQYF
TRBV5-4	TRBJ2-1	TRBD2	15	CASSLGGLADNEQFF
TRBV6-6	TRBJ2-7	TRBD2	15	CASSYGRGRTYEQYF
TRBV29-1	TRBJ2-5	TRBD1	15	CSVKWGTGGLETQYF
TRBV7-9	TRBJ1-2	NA	14	CASSSDDRVGGYTF
TRBV6-5	TRBJ2-7	TRBD1	12	CAATTGSDEQYF
TRBV19	TRBJ1-1	NA	16	CASSMGPDRGDTEAFF
TRBV27	TRBJ1-1	NA	17	CASSSIRDIRPNTEAFF
TRBV6-6	TRBJ2-5	NA	14	CASSSNSAAETQYF
TRBV18	TRBJ1-2	NA	13	CASSPDGGYGYTF
TRBV9	TRBJ2-3	NA	14	CASSVVGGPDTQYF
TRBV2	TRBJ2-1	NA	17	CASSADAVGVRSVEQFF
TRBV20-1	TRBJ2-5	TRBD2	11	CRASGEEAQYF
TRBV4-3	TRBJ2-3	TRBD2	18	CASSYQGTSGSGTDTQYF
TRBV10-1	TRBJ1-1	NA	15	CASSESPGGNTEAFF
TRBV5-4	TRBJ2-7	TRBD1	15	CASSLAKTGAYEQYF
TRBV7-9	TRBJ1-1	NA	11	CASSFEVEAFF
TRBV6-6	TRBJ1-2	TRBD1	12	CASSQTGYGYTF
TRBV4-3	TRBJ1-3	NA	14	CASSQDRARNTIYF
TRBV5-1	TRBJ2-5	TRBD1	14	CASSQGQRRETQYF
TRBV5-1	TRBJ2-5	TRBD2	16	CASSLVPSGNEETQYF
TRBV7-3	TRBJ2-3	NA	15	CASSFFGLTTDTQYF
TRBV28	TRBJ2-5	NA	17	CASSLPSTGTRQETQYF
TRBV7-3	TRBJ2-5	NA	16	CASSRRGTGVGETQYF
TRBV6-1	TRBJ2-3	TRBD2	16	CASSEWLREVTDTQYF
TRBV6-1	TRBJ2-3	NA	14	CASSEMGGPDTQYF
TRBV28	TRBJ2-7	TRBD1	14	CASSWGQASGEQYF
TRBV4-2	TRBJ2-7	TRBD2	15	CASSPLAGGSYEQYF
TRBV4-3	TRBJ2-2	NA	14	CASSRGHFTGELFF
TRBV9	TRBJ1-2	TRBD1	16	CASSTRGRGHDYGYTF
TRBV7-9	TRBJ1-3	NA	13	CASSLARGNTIYF
TRBV18	TRBJ1-1	TRBD1	15	CASSLRPGGDTEAFF
TRBV21-1	TRBJ2-5	NA	16	CASSRYPGTGRETQYF
TRBV6-5	TRBJ1-2	NA	13	CASSDRQAGGYTF
TRBV4-1	TRBJ1-2	NA	15	CASSQDSGVNYGYTF
TRBV7-8	TRBJ1-2	NA	16	CASSLAHQGQTYGYTF
TRBV7-8	TRBJ1-5	TRBD1	15	CASSPGTGQGQPQHF
TRBV5-6	TRBJ2-3	NA	14	CASSLTTATDTQYF